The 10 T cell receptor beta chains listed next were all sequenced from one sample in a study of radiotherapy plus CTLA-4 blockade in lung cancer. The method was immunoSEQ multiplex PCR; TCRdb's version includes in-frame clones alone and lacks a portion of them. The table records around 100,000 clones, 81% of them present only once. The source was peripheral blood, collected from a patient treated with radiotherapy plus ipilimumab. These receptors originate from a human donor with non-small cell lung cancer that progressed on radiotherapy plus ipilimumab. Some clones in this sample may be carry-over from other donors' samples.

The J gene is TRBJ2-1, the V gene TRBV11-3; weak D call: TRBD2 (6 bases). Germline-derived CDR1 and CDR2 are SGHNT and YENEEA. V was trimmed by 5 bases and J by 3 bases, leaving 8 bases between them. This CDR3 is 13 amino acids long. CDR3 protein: CASSRENYNEQFF. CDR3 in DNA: TGTGCCAGCAGCCGGGAGAACTACAATGAGCAGTTCTTC.

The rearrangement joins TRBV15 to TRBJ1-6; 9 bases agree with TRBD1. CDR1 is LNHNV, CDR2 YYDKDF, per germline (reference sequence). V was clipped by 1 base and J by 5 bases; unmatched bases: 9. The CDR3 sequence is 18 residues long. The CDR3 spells CATSRGGTGGLDNSPLHF. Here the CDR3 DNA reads TGTGCCACCAGCAGAGGGGGTACAGGGGGCTTGGATAATTCACCCCTCCACTTT.

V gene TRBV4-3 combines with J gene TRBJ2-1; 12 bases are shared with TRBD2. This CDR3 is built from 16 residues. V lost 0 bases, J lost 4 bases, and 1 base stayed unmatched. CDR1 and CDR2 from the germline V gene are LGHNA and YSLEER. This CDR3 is CASSQELAGGYNEQFF. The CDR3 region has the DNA TGCGCCAGCAGCCAAGAACTAGCGGGGGGATACAATGAGCAGTTCTTC.

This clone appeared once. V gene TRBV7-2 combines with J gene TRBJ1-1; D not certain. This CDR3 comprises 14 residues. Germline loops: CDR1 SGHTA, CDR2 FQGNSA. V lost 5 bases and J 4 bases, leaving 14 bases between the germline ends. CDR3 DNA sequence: TGTGCCAGCAGCCATCAATGGGAGGTCACTGAAGCTTTCTTT. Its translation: CASSHQWEVTEAFF. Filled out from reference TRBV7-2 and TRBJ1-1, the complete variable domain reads GAGVSQSPSNKVTEKGKDVELRCDPISGHTALYWYRQSLGQGLEFLIYFQGNSAPDKSGLPSDRFSAERTGGSVSTLTIQRTQQEDSAVYLCASSHQWEVTEAFFGQGTRLTVV.

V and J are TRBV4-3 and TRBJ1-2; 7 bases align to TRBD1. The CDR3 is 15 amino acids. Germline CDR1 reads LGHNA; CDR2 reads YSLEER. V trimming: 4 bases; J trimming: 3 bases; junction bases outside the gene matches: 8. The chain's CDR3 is CASSRARDSYYGYTF. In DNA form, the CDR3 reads TGCGCCAGCAGCCGAGCGAGGGACAGCTACTATGGCTACACCTTC.

This CDR3 is CASSLRGQSYEQYF. CDR3 DNA: TGTGCCAGCAGCCTACGAGGACAGAGCTACGAGCAGTACTTC. The rearrangement links TRBV11-3 to TRBJ2-7; D is possibly TRBD1 (6 bases). V shed 5 bases and J shed 3 bases, with 14 bases lying between them. The CDR3 runs to 14 residues. Germline-derived CDR1 and CDR2 are SGHNT and YENEEA. The whole variable domain, remainder taken from reference TRBV11-3 and TRBJ2-7, is EAGVVQSPRYKIIEKKQPVAFWCNPISGHNTLYWYLQNLGQGPELLIRYENEEAVDDSQLPKDRFSAERLKGVDSTLKIQPAELGDSAVYLCASSLRGQSYEQYFGPGTRLTVT.

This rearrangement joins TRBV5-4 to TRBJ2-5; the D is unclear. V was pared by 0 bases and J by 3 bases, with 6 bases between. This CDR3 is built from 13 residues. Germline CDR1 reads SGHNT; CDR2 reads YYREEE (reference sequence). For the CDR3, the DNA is TGTGCCAGCAGCTTGGTTGCAGAAGAGACCCAGTACTTC. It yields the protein CASSLVAEETQYF.

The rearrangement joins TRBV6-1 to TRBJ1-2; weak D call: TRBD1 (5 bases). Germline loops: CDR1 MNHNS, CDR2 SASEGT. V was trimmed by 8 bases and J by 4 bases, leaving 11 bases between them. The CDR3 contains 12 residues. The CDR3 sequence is CASGGEAYGYTF. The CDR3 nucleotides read TGTGCCAGCGGGGGGGAAGCCTATGGCTACACCTTC.

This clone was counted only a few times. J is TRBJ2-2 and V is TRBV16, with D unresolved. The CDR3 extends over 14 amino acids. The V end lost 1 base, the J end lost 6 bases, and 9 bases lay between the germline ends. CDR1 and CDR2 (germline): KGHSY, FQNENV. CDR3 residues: CASSQFQVAGELFF. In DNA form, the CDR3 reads TGTGCCAGCAGCCAATTTCAGGTTGCCGGGGAGCTGTTTTTT.

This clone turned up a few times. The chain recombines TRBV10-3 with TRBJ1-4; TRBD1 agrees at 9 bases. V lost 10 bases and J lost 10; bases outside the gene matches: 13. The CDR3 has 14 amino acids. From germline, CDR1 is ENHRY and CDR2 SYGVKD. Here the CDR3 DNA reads TGTGCCACCCTCCGGGACAGGGAAGGTGGAAAACTGTTTTTT. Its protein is CATLRDREGGKLFF.